This TCR beta chain emerged from a study of post-analysis software for immune sequencing data. Overall study findings and caveats: Higher frequency in patients than in controls was seen for roughly five TRBV segments, with TRBV5-6, TRBV5-1 and TRBV20-1 among them.

TCR beta libraries were prepared from cDNA with unique molecular identifiers. From the PCR reads, TCRdb called clonotypes with MiXCR, one entry per CDR3 protein. This table holds 820,000 or so distinct CDR3 sequences, around 53% found once. The J segment lost 7 bases and the V segment lost 1 base, leaving 7 bases of the junction unmatched. CDR3 length equals 15 residues. The germline V gene has CDR1 DFQATT and CDR2 SNEGSKA (reference sequence). In the case of this clonotype: Its target is unknown.

The sequenced sample was blood. This clonotype originated in a girl aged 10 to 17 with multiple sclerosis. The chain combines TRBV20-1 with TRBJ2-1, with 10 positions matching TRBD2. The CDR3 DNA follows: TGCAGTGCTAGAGTGAGCGGGAGGGCCCGGAATGAGCAGTTCTTC. Translation gives CSARVSGRARNEQFF.